The 23 T cell receptor beta chains given below trace back to one sample, sequenced in a study of ipilimumab plus nivolumab after autologous stem cell transplantation. Some clones are missing from TCRdb's copy, which holds only in-frame ones; the method was immunoSEQ multiplex PCR. This sample yields approximately 6,900 clones, of which around 89% are seen a single time; about 5% belongs to the top ten. The sample consisted of PBMCs, taken in a trial of ipilimumab plus nivolumab as post-transplant consolidation. These receptors originate from a female donor with multiple myeloma.

Only one count was recorded for this clone. The chain carries TRBV5-1 and TRBJ2-1; D is unclear. The CDR3 contains 13 residues. V lost 3 bases to trimming and J lost 8 bases, with 12 bases between them. CDR1 is SGHRS and CDR2 is YFSETQ in the germline V gene. The CDR3 here is CASSSQSSYEQFF. DNA for the CDR3: TGCGCCAGCAGCTCCCAGAGTAGTTATGAGCAGTTCTTC.

This chain joins TRBV6-4 and TRBJ1-6, with D unclear. The CDR3 extends over 13 amino acids. The germline V gene has CDR1 MRHNA and CDR2 SNTAGT. V lost 3 bases, J lost 8 bases, and 8 bases lay in between. This CDR3 is CASSENEDSPLHF. The DNA for the CDR3 is TGTGCCAGCAGTGAAAATGAGGATTCACCCCTCCACTTT.

A single count supports this clone. V is TRBV5-4 and J is TRBJ2-2; a possible D gene is TRBD2 (5 bases). V was cut by 4 bases and J by 7 bases, with 20 bases left in between. Germline V lookup: CDR1 SGHNT, CDR2 YYREEE (reference sequence). The CDR3 contains 16 residues. CDR3 loop: CASSRGRLALYGELFF. Here the CDR3 DNA reads TGTGCCAGCAGCCGAGGGAGACTCGCCCTCTACGGGGAGCTGTTTTTT.

The chain couples TRBV6-5 to TRBJ1-1; 7 nucleotides line up with TRBD1. The CDR3 contains 15 residues. V was pared by 0 bases and J by 1 base, with 2 bases of the junction left unmatched. The V gene's germline CDR1 is MNHEY and CDR2 SVGAGI. The CDR3 region has the DNA TGTGCCAGCAGTTACTCGGACAGGCCGAACACTGAAGCTTTCTTT. Translating gives CASSYSDRPNTEAFF.

The chain joins TRBV27 to TRBJ2-7, with TRBD2 matching 12 bases. The CDR3 sequence is 15 residues long. CDR1 is MNHEY, CDR2 SMNVEV, per germline (reference sequence). J lost 3 bases, V lost 5 bases, and 5 bases had no gene match. The CDR3 DNA sequence: TGTGCCAGCAGTCCCCGACTAGCGGGGGACTACGAGCAGTACTTC. Translated, it gives CASSPRLAGDYEQYF.

The chain couples TRBV6-1 to TRBJ2-5, with D maybe TRBD1 (6 bases). The CDR3 sequence is 13 residues long. V shed 5 bases and J shed 5 bases, with 12 bases lying between them. CDR1 and CDR2 from the germline V gene are MNHNS and SASEGT. The DNA of the CDR3 is TGTGCCAGCAGTCCAACCGGACAGGAGACCCAGTACTTC. Residues: CASSPTGQETQYF.

The rearrangement links TRBV28 to TRBJ2-7; 10 nucleotides line up with TRBD2. V lost 6 bases, J lost 7 bases, and 3 bases stayed unmatched. This CDR3 is built from 12 residues. Per the germline V gene, CDR1 is MDHEN and CDR2 is SYDVKM. CDR3 amino acids: CASRTSGKEQYF. Written as DNA, the CDR3 is TGTGCCAGCAGAACTAGCGGGAAAGAGCAGTACTTC. The variable domain in full, with the rest retrieved from reference TRBV28 and TRBJ2-7, is DVKVTQSSRYLVKRTGEKVFLECVQDMDHENMFWYRQDPGLGLRLIYFSYDVKMKEKGDIPEGYSVSREKKERFSLILESASTNQTSMYLCASRTSGKEQYFGPGTRLTVT.

The chain couples TRBV11-2 to TRBJ1-4; perhaps TRBD1 as D (5 bases). CDR1 and CDR2 from the germline V gene are SGHAT and FQNNGV. The CDR3 loop spans 15 amino acids. V lost 2 bases, J lost 0 bases, and 7 bases lay in between. CDR3 DNA sequence: TGTGCCAGCAGCTTACAGGGCACAACTAATGAAAAACTGTTTTTT. It is translated as CASSLQGTTNEKLFF. The complete variable domain, with remaining parts taken from reference TRBV11-2 and TRBJ1-4, reads EAGVAQSPRYKIIEKRQSVAFWCNPISGHATLYWYQQILGQGPKLLIQFQNNGVVDDSQLPKDRFSAERLKGVDSTLKIQPAKLEDSAVYLCASSLQGTTNEKLFFGSGTQLSVL.

This clone showed up just once. The rearrangement uses TRBV27 and TRBJ2-5; D gene ambiguous. The J call may be in error: the DNA end matches TRBJ2-7 better. The CDR3 is 14 residues long. Germline V CDR1 and CDR2: MNHEY, SMNVEV (reference sequence). CDR3 amino acids: CASSLLTRTYEQYF. The CDR3 bases are TGTGCCAGCAGTCTATTGACCCGAACCTACGAGCAGTACTTC.

The gene calls are TRBV7-8 and TRBJ2-2, with D perhaps TRBD1 (6 bases). The CDR3 consists of 16 residues. Germline-derived CDR1 and CDR2 are SGHVS and FQNEAQ. V lost 5 bases and J lost 4, with 17 bases in between. The CDR3 bases are TGTGCCAGCAGCCTCCGGACAGACCTAAGCACCGGGGAGCTGTTTTTT. Its translation is CASSLRTDLSTGELFF. The full variable domain, its missing parts supplied by reference TRBV7-8 and TRBJ2-2, is GAGVSQSPRYKVAKRGQDVALRCDPISGHVSLFWYQQALGQGPEFLTYFQNEAQLDKSGLPSDRFFAERPEGSVSTLKIQRTQQEDSAVYLCASSLRTDLSTGELFFGEGSRLTVL.

This chain connects TRBV2 to TRBJ1-2; tentative D call: TRBD1 (6 bases). Germline V gene sequence: CDR1 SNHLY, CDR2 FYNNEI. Trimming took 6 bases from V and 0 from J, leaving 11 bases between them. This CDR3 has 14 residues. The CDR3 protein is CASSPNRANYGYTF. DNA for the CDR3: TGTGCCAGCAGCCCCAACAGGGCTAACTATGGCTACACCTTC.

The chain recombines TRBV5-1 with TRBJ2-7; D may match TRBD1 or TRBD2 (5 bases each). The CDR3 loop spans 14 amino acids. Germline V lookup: CDR1 SGHRS, CDR2 YFSETQ. V lost 4 bases and J 4 bases, leaving 15 bases between the germline ends. The CDR3 reads CASSVGRRTYEQYF. CDR3 nucleotide sequence: TGCGCCAGCAGCGTGGGACGTCGGACGTACGAGCAGTACTTC.

V and J are TRBV28 and TRBJ2-1; D ambiguous. The CDR3 sequence is 14 residues long. V gave up 2 bases and J gave up 8 bases, with 13 bases separating them. Germline CDR1 and CDR2: MDHEN and SYDVKM. The CDR3, as DNA: TGTGCCAGCAGTTTAAGGGCCGCCCGCCATGAGCAGTTCTTC. Its protein product is CASSLRAARHEQFF.

The rearrangement links TRBV28 to TRBJ1-4; no definite D call. Trimming took off 5 bases at V and 5 bases at J, with 12 bases between the two ends. CDR3 length: 14 residues. Germline CDR1 and CDR2: MDHEN and SYDVKM. The CDR3 nucleotides are TGTGCCAGCAGTCTTAGACTGGGGAATGAAAAACTGTTTTTT. It codes for CASSLRLGNEKLFF.

The genes are TRBV28 and TRBJ1-2; D remains ambiguous. The CDR3 length is 14 residues. Germline V CDR1 and CDR2: MDHEN, SYDVKM. Deletions cut 6 bases from V and 2 bases from J, with 13 bases between. The CDR3 spells CASSLARRNYGYTF. CDR3 nucleotide sequence: TGTGCCAGCAGCCTCGCCCGAAGAAACTATGGCTACACCTTC.

V usage is TRBV7-2 and J usage is TRBJ1-3; no firm D call. V was pared by 3 bases and J by 0 bases, with 3 bases between. The CDR3 length is 13 residues. Germline V gene sequence: CDR1 SGHTA, CDR2 FQGNSA. Written as DNA, the CDR3 is TGTGCCAGCAGCTTTGTCTCTGGAAACACCATATATTTT. Translated, it gives CASSFVSGNTIYF. Filled out from reference TRBV7-2 and TRBJ1-3, the complete variable domain reads GAGVSQSPSNKVTEKGKDVELRCDPISGHTALYWYRQSLGQGLEFLIYFQGNSAPDKSGLPSDRFSAERTGGSVSTLTIQRTQQEDSAVYLCASSFVSGNTIYFGEGSWLTVV.

The chain recombines TRBV10-3 with TRBJ2-1; 9 nucleotides line up with TRBD2. This CDR3 comprises 13 residues. Germline values: CDR1 ENHRY, CDR2 SYGVKD. The trim removed 8 bases at V and 6 bases at J, leaving 5 bases unmatched. The CDR3 reads CAIGGTSTNEQFF. The CDR3 region has the DNA TGTGCCATCGGGGGGACTAGCACCAATGAGCAGTTCTTC.

The chain couples TRBV5-6 to TRBJ2-7, with 10 positions matching TRBD1. V shed 4 bases and J 1 base; nucleotides not matched to a gene: 2. The CDR3 has 14 residues. In germline, CDR1 is SGHDT, CDR2 YYEEEE. CDR3 sequence: CASSGGQGSYEQYF. For the CDR3, the DNA is TGTGCCAGCAGCGGGGGACAGGGGTCCTACGAGCAGTACTTC. The full variable domain, with the rest looked up from reference TRBV5-6 and TRBJ2-7, is DAGVTQSPTHLIKTRGQQVTLRCSPKSGHDTVSWYQQALGQGPQFIFQYYEEEERQRGNFPDRFSGHQFPNYSSELNVNALLLGDSALYLCASSGGQGSYEQYFGPGTRLTVT.

This chain links TRBV5-6 with TRBJ2-4; the D gene is possibly TRBD2 (5 bases). V lost 0 bases and J 6 bases, leaving 19 bases between the germline ends. The CDR3 spans 17 residues. Germline V gene sequence: CDR1 SGHDT, CDR2 YYEEEE. Here the CDR3 DNA reads TGTGCCAGCAGCTTGGGGGCGTCTCTAGCTTTCAGAAACATTCAGTACTTC. This sequence encodes CASSLGASLAFRNIQYF.

The genes are TRBV5-4 and TRBJ2-1; the D is unclear. The V gene lost 4 bases and the J gene lost 0 bases, with 17 bases spanning the gap. The CDR3 runs 17 residues. CDR1 and CDR2 (germline): SGHNT, YYREEE (reference sequence). The CDR3 reads CASSPGSIGSSYNEQFF. DNA of the CDR3: TGTGCCAGCAGCCCCGGGTCGATAGGAAGCTCCTACAATGAGCAGTTCTTC.

This clone occurred once. This chain links TRBV5-1 with TRBJ1-1; a weak D match, TRBD1 (5 bases). The CDR3 spans 14 residues. Trimming shortened V by 2 bases and J by 4 bases, and 12 bases separated the two germline ends. CDR1 SGHRS and CDR2 YFSETQ come from the germline V gene. The chain's CDR3 is CASSFTGVATEAFF. The DNA of the CDR3 is TGCGCCAGCAGCTTCACGGGGGTAGCCACTGAAGCTTTCTTT.

The chain has TRBV6-5 and TRBJ1-3, with 10 bases fitting TRBD1. The CDR3 extends over 16 amino acids. The germline V gene encodes CDR1 MNHEY and CDR2 SVGAGI. Losses at the gene ends were 3 bases for V and 2 bases for J; bases not matched to a gene: 4. CDR3 sequence: CASSYAGTGAGNTIYF. CDR3 in DNA: TGTGCCAGCAGTTATGCCGGGACAGGGGCTGGAAACACCATATATTTT.

The rearrangement uses TRBV7-2 and TRBJ2-5; 9 positions match TRBD1. CDR1 SGHTA and CDR2 FQGNSA come from the germline V gene. The CDR3 length is 14 residues. V trimming: 5 bases; J trimming: 5 bases; junction bases outside the gene matches: 6. In nucleotides, the CDR3 is TGTGCCAGCAGCAAACAGGGGGCAAGGGAGACCCAGTACTTC. It yields the protein CASSKQGARETQYF.